Presented here are 29 T cell receptor beta chains from one specimen sequenced in a study of regulatory T cells in long-lasting Graves disease. Time point given: newly diagnosed GD, antithyroid drugs for less than 3 months. Making the TCR library involved RNA that had been extracted from PBMCs. HTBI primers from iRepertoire and Arm-PCR of CDR3 regions yielded the TCR beta libraries. TCRdb reprocessed the multiplex PCR reads with MiXCR, giving one entry per CDR3 protein. Here the sample spans approximately 400,000 distinct CDR3 sequences, more than 13% being singletons. This same sample was also part of a study on T cells in Graves' hyperthyroidism and ophthalmopathy.

Sequenced here: peripheral blood mononuclear cells (PBMCs), sampled at new diagnosis, from a patient treated with antithyroid drugs. The receptors were sampled from a woman under 40 with Graves disease.

This clonotype occurred many times. V gene TRBV28 combines with J gene TRBJ1-3; D unresolved. Trimming removed 5 bases from V and 0 bases from J, with 14 bases in between. CDR3 length equals 16 residues. Germline lookup yields CDR1 MDHEN and CDR2 SYDVKM. CDR3 residues: CASSTPSRSSGNTIYF. The CDR3 DNA is TGTGCCAGCAGTACCCCGAGTAGGTCCTCTGGAAACACCATATATTTT.

This clonotype has ten or more counts. The chain is built from TRBV18 and TRBJ2-1; 13 nucleotides line up with TRBD2. This CDR3 has 19 residues. V shed 1 base and J 6 bases; nucleotides not matched to a gene: 12. The germline CDR1 and CDR2 sequences are KGHSH and LQKENI. CDR3 coding DNA: TGTGCCAGCTCACCACTAACTAGCGGGAGGGGACGGGCGTCCAATGAGCAGTTCTTC. Translation: CASSPLTSGRGRASNEQFF.

This clonotype was observed a few times. The chain recombines TRBV9 with TRBJ1-4, with a possible D match to TRBD1 (5 bases). The CDR3 consists of 16 residues. Germline CDR1 is SGDLS and CDR2 is YYNGEE. Trimming pared 4 bases from V and 7 bases from J, leaving 20 bases between. The CDR3 region has the DNA TGTGCCAGCAGCCCTCTGGCGACAGTCCTGGGTGAAAAACTGTTTTTT. Its translation is CASSPLATVLGEKLFF.

In its sample, this clonotype was seen many times. The chain recombines TRBV3-1 with TRBJ1-4; D is perhaps TRBD1 (5 bases). In germline, CDR1 is LGHDT, CDR2 YNNKEL (reference sequence). V lost 2 bases to trimming and J lost 5 bases, with 12 bases between them. This CDR3 has 15 residues. CDR3 sequence (DNA): TGTGCCAGCAGCCAATCCAGGGTTGCGAATGAAAAACTGTTTTTT. It yields the protein CASSQSRVANEKLFF. Variable domain in full (rest from reference TRBV3-1 and TRBJ1-4): DTAVSQTPKYLVTQMGNDKSIKCEQNLGHDTMYWYKQDSKKFLKIMFSYNNKELIINETVPNRFSPKSPDKAHLNLHINSLELGDSAVYFCASSQSRVANEKLFFGSGTQLSVL.

This clonotype was detected once. A read error may be the cause here, since a much bigger clone is one base away. The V call is TRBV5-6, the J call TRBJ2-3, with D maybe TRBD2 (6 bases). Germline loops: CDR1 SGHDT, CDR2 YYEEEE. The germline V and J ends were trimmed by 2 bases and 1 base, with 17 bases remaining between them. The CDR3 spans 17 residues. CDR3 nucleotide sequence: TGTGCCAGCAGCTTTGGGGTCGGGAGTCATCGCACAGATACGCAGTATTTT. Its protein is CASSFGVGSHRTDTQYF.

Many counts were recorded for this clonotype. This chain connects TRBV2 to TRBJ1-2; 8 bases are a match to TRBD1. Looked up from germline, CDR1 is SNHLY and CDR2 is FYNNEI. The CDR3 is made up of 16 amino acids. V lost 3 bases and J lost 1; bases outside the gene matches: 7. CDR3 region: CASSELRQGINYGYTF. The CDR3 DNA is TGTGCCAGCAGTGAGCTCCGACAGGGGATTAACTATGGCTACACCTTC.

This clonotype turned up a few times. The rearrangement links TRBV29-1 to TRBJ1-1; D gene ambiguous. The CDR3 is made up of 14 amino acids. Germline-derived CDR1 and CDR2 are SQVTM and ANQGSEA. With 5 bases removed from V and 0 bases from J, the gap between germline ends came to 13 bases. The CDR3 is CSVSPSGLNTEAFF. CDR3 DNA: TGCAGCGTTTCTCCCAGCGGGCTGAACACTGAAGCTTTCTTT.

This clonotype was observed at least ten times. The J gene is TRBJ2-2, the V gene TRBV5-6, with D uncertain. This CDR3 comprises 15 residues. The germline CDR1 and CDR2 sequences are SGHDT and YYEEEE. The V and J ends lost 0 bases and 0 bases respectively, with 6 bases between them. The CDR3 loop reads CASSLAPANTGELFF. For the CDR3, the DNA is TGTGCCAGCAGCTTGGCGCCAGCGAACACCGGGGAGCTGTTTTTT. Full variable domain (outside the CDR3, taken from reference TRBV5-6 and TRBJ2-2): DAGVTQSPTHLIKTRGQQVTLRCSPKSGHDTVSWYQQALGQGPQFIFQYYEEEERQRGNFPDRFSGHQFPNYSSELNVNALLLGDSALYLCASSLAPANTGELFFGEGSRLTVL.

V and J are TRBV9 and TRBJ2-2; 9 bases are shared with TRBD2. The J segment lost 0 bases and the V segment lost 4 bases, leaving 10 bases of the junction unmatched. The germline gives CDR1 SGDLS, CDR2 YYNGEE. This CDR3 is built from 18 residues. The CDR3, as DNA: TGTGCCAGCAGCCCCAGGACTAGCGCCCACGCGAACACCGGGGAGCTGTTTTTT. It specifies CASSPRTSAHANTGELFF.

CDR3 amino acids: CASSLAGLLQETQYF. The CDR3 bases are TGTGCCAGCAGTTTAGCAGGCCTATTACAAGAGACCCAGTACTTC. The rearrangement links TRBV27 to TRBJ2-5; no reliable D call. V was clipped by 2 bases and J by 2 bases, with 12 bases between them. There are 15 residues in the CDR3. The germline CDR1 and CDR2 sequences are MNHEY and SMNVEV (reference sequence).

The chain has TRBV6-1 and TRBJ2-7; D is undetermined. The germline V gene encodes CDR1 MNHNS and CDR2 SASEGT. CDR3 size: 13 residues. The V and J ends lost 4 bases and 1 base respectively, with 8 bases between them. The CDR3: CASSVAGSYEQYF. CDR3 DNA: TGTGCCAGCAGTGTCGCCGGTTCCTACGAGCAGTACTTC.

This clonotype was counted ten times or more. The CDR3 is CAISPGTDEAFF. The CDR3 nucleotides are TGTGCCATCAGCCCCGGGACAGATGAAGCTTTCTTT. The V call is TRBV10-3, the J call TRBJ1-1, with TRBD1 matching over 7 bases. The CDR3 sequence is 12 residues long. After removal of 6 bases from V and 7 bases from J, the junction contained 5 bases not matched to a gene. Germline V gives CDR1 ENHRY, CDR2 SYGVKD.

This clonotype was found many times. The chain has TRBV2 and TRBJ2-7, with D possibly TRBD2 on 6 matching bases. Germline loops: CDR1 SNHLY, CDR2 FYNNEI. V was trimmed by 8 bases and J by 0 bases, leaving 11 bases between them. The CDR3 extends over 13 amino acids. CDR3 amino acids: CASGRGLSYEQYF. The CDR3 DNA sequence: TGTGCCAGCGGAAGGGGACTCTCCTACGAGCAGTACTTC.

There are many counts of this clonotype. The rearrangement joins TRBV3-1 to TRBJ1-5; D is undetermined. The CDR3 contains 13 residues. Germline CDR1 and CDR2: LGHDT and YNNKEL (reference sequence). V was cut by 0 bases and J by 6 bases, with 6 bases left in between. The CDR3 here is CASSQDLVQPQHF. CDR3 bases: TGTGCCAGCAGCCAAGATCTGGTTCAGCCCCAGCATTTT.

This clonotype was counted only a few times. This chain uses TRBV20-1 with TRBJ1-6, with TRBD1 as a possible D gene (5 bases). The germline V gene has CDR1 DFQATT and CDR2 SNEGSKA (reference sequence). The CDR3 length is 16 residues. V was shortened by 1 base and J by 5 bases, with 15 bases between the two germline ends. The CDR3 DNA reads as TGCAGTGCTAGAGTGTGGGGGGAGCAGAATAATTCACCCCTCCACTTT. Protein product: CSARVWGEQNNSPLHF.

This clonotype has a handful of counts. The rearrangement links TRBV4-1 to TRBJ2-2, with D unresolved. Germline-derived CDR1 and CDR2 are MGHRA and YSYEKL. This CDR3 region has 16 residues. V was clipped by 0 bases and J by 6 bases, with 14 bases between them. As DNA, the CDR3 is TGCGCCAGCAGCCAAGATATAAGTGTATTCGCCGGGGAGCTGTTTTTT. This gives the protein CASSQDISVFAGELFF.

This clonotype was seen a few times. The DNA of the CDR3 is TGTGCCAGCAGTTCGAAATCCTCTGGGGCCAACGTCCTGACTTTC. Translating it yields CASSSKSSGANVLTF. The chain combines TRBV27 with TRBJ2-6; no definite D call. The V and J ends lost 4 bases and 0 bases respectively, with 7 bases between them. Germline values: CDR1 MNHEY, CDR2 SMNVEV (reference sequence). This CDR3 contains 15 residues.

As regards this clonotype: One end of the junction is discordant with germline, which a read error may explain. This chain links TRBV30 with TRBJ1-2; possible D gene TRBD1, 6 bases. This CDR3 spans 13 amino acids. Germline V CDR1 and CDR2: GTSNPN, SVGIG (reference sequence). CDR3 nucleotides: TGTGCCTGGAGCCTAGGGGGGGCCTATGGCCACACCTTC. Translating it yields CAWSLGGAYGHTF.

Concerning this clonotype: A far larger clone lies a single base away; this is likely a read error. This chain links TRBV12-3 or TRBV12-4 with TRBJ2-1; 11 bases fit TRBD2. This CDR3 is 14 amino acids long. V shed 6 bases, J shed 10 bases, and the junction held 8 bases outside the gene matches. The CDR3 here is CASSTSGSSYEQFF. CDR3 bases: TGTGCCAGCAGCACTAGCGGGAGCTCCTACGAGCAGTTCTTC.

The chain uses TRBV7-9 and TRBJ2-3, with D possibly matching TRBD1 (6 bases). V dropped 1 base and J dropped 2 bases, with 13 bases sitting between them. The CDR3 is made up of 16 amino acids. Germline V lookup: CDR1 SEHNR, CDR2 FQNEAQ (reference sequence). CDR3 in DNA: TGTGCCAGCAGCTTAGTGATGGGGGCCTACACAGATACGCAGTATTTT. Translating gives CASSLVMGAYTDTQYF.

CDR3 nucleotides: TGTGCCAGCAGTTTTCCAGGGAACACCGGGGAGCTGTTTTTT. As protein: CASSFPGNTGELFF. The chain has TRBV28 and TRBJ2-2; D not resolved. CDR3 length equals 14 residues. V was shortened by 3 bases and J by 1 base, with 6 bases between the two germline ends. Per the germline V gene, CDR1 is MDHEN and CDR2 is SYDVKM.

The chain links TRBV7-3 to TRBJ1-2; D may be TRBD1 (6 bases). The V gene's germline CDR1 is SGHTA and CDR2 FQGTGA. This CDR3 is 14 amino acids long. The germline V and J ends were trimmed by 0 bases and 6 bases, with 11 bases remaining between them. In nucleotides, the CDR3 is TGTGCCAGCAGCTTAACACAGGGAAGGGATGGCTACACCTTC. Its protein product is CASSLTQGRDGYTF.

The chain has TRBV28 and TRBJ1-5; D unclear. Trimming cost V 5 bases and J 3 bases, with 11 bases left between them. The CDR3 length is 14 residues. Germline V gene sequence: CDR1 MDHEN, CDR2 SYDVKM. CDR3 bases: TGTGCCAGCAGTACCACCGGGAACAATCAGCCCCAGCATTTT. This gives the protein CASSTTGNNQPQHF.

This clonotype was counted at least ten times. The chain has TRBV5-1 and TRBJ2-7; the D is unclear. The CDR3 spans 14 residues. V lost 2 bases and J lost 3, with 12 bases in between. The germline V gene has CDR1 SGHRS and CDR2 YFSETQ. The CDR3 nucleotides read TGCGCCAGCAGCTTAGACGAGTCAGGCTACGAGCAGTACTTC. It specifies CASSLDESGYEQYF.

This clonotype came up a few times. V is TRBV7-9 and J is TRBJ1-4; a weak D match, TRBD1 (5 bases). Trimming pared 5 bases from V and 0 bases from J, leaving 19 bases between. The CDR3 is 18 amino acids. Germline values: CDR1 SEHNR, CDR2 FQNEAQ (reference sequence). The CDR3 reads CASSPGPPTVSTNEKLFF. CDR3 DNA sequence: TGTGCCAGCAGCCCAGGCCCCCCGACAGTTTCAACTAATGAAAAACTGTTTTTT. Supplemented by reference TRBV7-9 and TRBJ1-4, the full variable domain reads DTGVSQNPRHKITKRGQNVTFRCDPISEHNRLYWYRQTLGQGPEFLTYFQNEAQLEKSRLLSDRFSAERPKGSFSTLEIQRTEQGDSAMYLCASSPGPPTVSTNEKLFFGSGTQLSVL.

This clonotype was counted at least ten times. The chain links TRBV25-1 to TRBJ2-1, with D hard to call. There are 16 residues in the CDR3. Trimming took off 4 bases at V and 7 bases at J, with 20 bases between the two ends. Germline CDR1 is MGHDK and CDR2 is SYGVNS. Here the CDR3 DNA reads TGTGCCAGCAGTGGCAGGATTGTATCGGGTCGGAATGAGCAGTTCTTC. It translates to CASSGRIVSGRNEQFF.

In its sample, this clonotype was seen many times. The rearrangement links TRBV3-1 to TRBJ2-4; TRBD2 matches 8 bases. The V gene end was trimmed by 2 bases and the J gene end by 4 bases; junction bases not matched to a gene: 7. CDR1 LGHDT and CDR2 YNNKEL come from the germline V gene (reference sequence). The CDR3 spans 16 residues. CDR3 DNA: TGTGCCAGCAGCCAATACCAGGGACTAGGGAAAAACATTCAGTACTTC. Encoded protein: CASSQYQGLGKNIQYF.

This clonotype was seen only a few times. The chain recombines TRBV5-4 with TRBJ1-1; unclear D gene. The CDR3 is 14 amino acids. The germline gives CDR1 SGHNT, CDR2 YYREEE (reference sequence). The V gene lost 4 bases and the J gene lost 1 base, with 11 bases spanning the gap. The CDR3 nucleotides read TGTGCCAGCAGCCTGGAGGTACCGAACACTGAAGCTTTCTTT. Amino acid sequence: CASSLEVPNTEAFF.

This clonotype was counted at least ten times. V and J are TRBV10-3 and TRBJ2-7, with 8 bases that match TRBD1. This CDR3 is built from 13 residues. V shed 6 bases, J shed 2 bases, and the junction held 3 bases outside the gene matches. CDR1 and CDR2 (germline): ENHRY, SYGVKD. The DNA of the CDR3 is TGTGCCATCAGGCGACAGGGGACCTACGAGCAGTACTTC. It codes for CAIRRQGTYEQYF.